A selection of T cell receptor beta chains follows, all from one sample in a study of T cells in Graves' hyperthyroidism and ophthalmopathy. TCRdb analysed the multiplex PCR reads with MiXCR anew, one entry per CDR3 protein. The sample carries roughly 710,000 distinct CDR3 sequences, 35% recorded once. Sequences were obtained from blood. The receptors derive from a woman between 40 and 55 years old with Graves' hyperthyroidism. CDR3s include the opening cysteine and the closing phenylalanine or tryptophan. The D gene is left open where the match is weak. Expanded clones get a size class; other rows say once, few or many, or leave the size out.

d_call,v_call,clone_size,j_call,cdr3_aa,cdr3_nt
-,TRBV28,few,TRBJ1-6,CASSVEDSPLHF,TGTGCCAGCAGCGTGGAGGATTCACCCCTCCACTTT
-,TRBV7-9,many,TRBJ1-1,CASSQYLGTEAFF,TGTGCCAGCAGCCAGTACCTGGGAACTGAAGCTTTCTTT
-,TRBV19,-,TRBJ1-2,CASSIAGRSNYGYTF,TGTGCCAGTAGTATAGCGGGCAGATCGAACTATGGCTACACCTTC
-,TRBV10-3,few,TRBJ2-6,CAISGRQGANVLTF,TGTGCCATCAGTGGCCGACAGGGGGCCAACGTCCTGACTTTC
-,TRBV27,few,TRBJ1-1,CASSLVPGRTEAFF,TGTGCCAGCAGTTTAGTCCCCGGTAGGACTGAAGCTTTCTTT
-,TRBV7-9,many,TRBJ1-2,CASSHSGDANYGYTF,TGTGCCAGCAGTCACTCAGGGGATGCTAACTATGGCTACACCTTC
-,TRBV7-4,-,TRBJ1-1,CASSLDMVGNTEAFF,TGTGCCAGCAGCTTAGATATGGTGGGAAACACTGAAGCTTTCTTT
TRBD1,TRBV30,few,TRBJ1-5,CASGTGGQPQHF,TGTGCCTCCGGGACAGGGGGACAGCCCCAGCATTTT
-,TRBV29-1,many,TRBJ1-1,CSAWVFGNTEAFF,TGCAGCGCCTGGGTATTTGGGAACACTGAAGCTTTCTTT
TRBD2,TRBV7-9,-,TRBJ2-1,CASSFAAGGSYNEQFF,TGTGCCAGCAGCTTTGCGGCGGGGGGATCCTACAATGAGCAGTTCTTC
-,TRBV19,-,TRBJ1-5,CASSIELRQSSNQPQHF,TGTGCCAGTAGTATAGAGCTTAGGCAGTCTAGCAATCAGCCCCAGCATTTT
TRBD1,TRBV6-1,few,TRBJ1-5,CASSRLTGVDQPQHF,TGTGCCAGCAGTCGACTGACAGGGGTAGATCAGCCCCAGCATTTT
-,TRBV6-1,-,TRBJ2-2,CASSKIAGELFF,TGTGCCAGCAGCAAGATTGCCGGGGAGCTGTTTTTT
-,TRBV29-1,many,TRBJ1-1,CSAGRATEAFF,TGCAGCGCTGGAAGGGCCACTGAAGCTTTCTTT
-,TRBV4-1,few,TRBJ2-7,CASSQDPARTRHEQYF,TGCGCCAGCAGCCAAGATCCGGCTAGAACGCGCCACGAGCAGTACTTC
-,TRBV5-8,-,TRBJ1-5,CASNSIAAGTQHF,TGTGCCAGCAACTCCATCGCCGCGGGGACCCAGCATTTT
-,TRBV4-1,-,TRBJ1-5,CASSLLTLQQPQHF,TGCGCCAGCAGCCTGTTAACTCTCCAGCAGCCCCAGCATTTT
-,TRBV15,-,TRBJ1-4,CATSRPPQGGEKLFF,TGTGCCACCAGCAGACCCCCACAGGGCGGAGAAAAACTGTTTTTT
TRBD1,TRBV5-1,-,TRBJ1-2,CASSLEQGKDGYTF,TGCGCCAGCAGCTTGGAACAGGGGAAGGATGGCTACACCTTC
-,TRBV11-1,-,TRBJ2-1,CASSVQALSSYNEQFF,TGTGCCAGCAGCGTTCAAGCCCTGAGCTCCTACAATGAGCAGTTCTTC
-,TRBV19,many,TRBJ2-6,CASNDRRSGANVLTF,TGTGCCAGTAACGACCGCCGCTCTGGGGCCAACGTCCTGACTTTC
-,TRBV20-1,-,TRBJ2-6,CSAFEGSGANVLTF,TGCAGTGCTTTCGAGGGCTCTGGGGCCAACGTCCTGACTTTC
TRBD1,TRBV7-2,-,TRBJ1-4,CASSLESQGATLFF,TGTGCCAGCAGCTTAGAGTCCCAGGGGGCGACACTGTTTTTT
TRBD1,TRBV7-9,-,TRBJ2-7,CASSGPGGGQYF,TGTGCCAGCAGCGGGCCAGGGGGCGGGCAGTACTTC
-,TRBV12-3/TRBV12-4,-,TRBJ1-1,CASSPHPGVGFAEAFF,TGTGCCAGCAGTCCCCACCCTGGGGTTGGGTTCGCTGAAGCTTTCTTT
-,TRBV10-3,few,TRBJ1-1,CASSEVPNTEAFF,TGTGCCAGCAGTGAAGTTCCGAACACTGAAGCTTTCTTT
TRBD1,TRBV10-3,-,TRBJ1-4,CAISRDSDNEKLFF,TGTGCCATCAGCCGGGACAGCGATAATGAAAAACTGTTTTTT
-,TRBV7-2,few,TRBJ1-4,CASSLGLGNNEKLFF,TGTGCCAGCAGCTTAGGACTGGGAAATAATGAAAAACTGTTTTTT
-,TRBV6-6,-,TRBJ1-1,CASTAPGLKEAFF,TGTGCCAGCACCGCGCCAGGGCTCAAGGAAGCTTTCTTT
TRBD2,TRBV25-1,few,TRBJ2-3,CASSEEREGTDTQYF,TGTGCCAGCAGTGAAGAGCGGGAGGGCACAGATACGCAGTATTTT
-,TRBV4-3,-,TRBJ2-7,CASSQGAQGFYEQYF,TGCGCCAGCAGCCAAGGGGCCCAGGGGTTCTACGAGCAGTACTTC
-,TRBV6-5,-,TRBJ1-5,CASSYSPPDGHQPQHF,TGTGCCAGCAGTTACTCCCCCCCCGACGGGCATCAGCCCCAGCATTTT